These 27 T cell receptor beta chains were sequenced from one sample in a study of blood T cell repertoires in COVID-19. Libraries were prepared by immunoSEQ multiplex PCR; TCRdb keeps only in-frame clonotypes and omits some of them. The sample has more than 95,000 clones; roughly 69% are singletons. Material: peripheral blood. The origin of the receptors is a woman in her 70s with acute or convalescent COVID-19.

This chain connects TRBV12-3 or TRBV12-4 to TRBJ2-2; D gene unclear. V was shortened by 8 bases and J by 2 bases, with 9 bases between the two germline ends. CDR3 size: 13 residues. This CDR3 is CASVSQNTGELFF. In DNA form, the CDR3 reads TGTGCCAGCGTTTCACAAAACACCGGGGAGCTGTTTTTT.

The V gene is TRBV11-3, the J gene TRBJ2-1, with D unresolved. From germline, CDR1 is SGHNT and CDR2 YENEEA. CDR3 size: 14 residues. Trimming stripped 0 bases from V and 8 bases from J, with 11 bases between. CDR3 in DNA: TGTGCCAGCAGCTTAGATCGCGTCGTAGATGAGCAGTTCTTC. It specifies CASSLDRVVDEQFF.

V gene TRBV10-2 combines with J gene TRBJ2-2, with TRBD2 matching 12 bases. V lost 6 bases to trimming and J lost 4 bases; unmatched junction nucleotides: 3. The CDR3 is made up of 15 amino acids. Germline CDR1 reads WSHSY; CDR2 reads SAAADI. The CDR3 loop reads CASRTSGSVTGELFF. CDR3 sequence (DNA): TGCGCCAGCAGGACTAGCGGGAGTGTCACCGGGGAGCTGTTTTTT.

CDR3 residues: CASNPTGYSNQPQHF. CDR3 sequence (DNA): TGTGCCAGCAATCCGACAGGTTATAGCAATCAGCCCCAGCATTTT. The rearrangement uses TRBV6-5 and TRBJ1-5; D is perhaps TRBD1 (6 bases). V was pared by 7 bases and J by 0 bases, with 13 bases between. This CDR3 spans 15 amino acids. From germline, CDR1 is MNHEY and CDR2 SVGAGI.

This clone was seen a handful of times. J is TRBJ1-4 and V is TRBV7-2; no reliable D call. This CDR3 is built from 12 residues. The germline V gene has CDR1 SGHTA and CDR2 FQGNSA. The V and J ends lost 5 bases and 15 bases respectively, with 16 bases between them. CDR3 region: CASSPGSGKVFF. The CDR3 coding sequence is TGTGCCAGCAGCCCCGGATCGGGGAAGGTGTTTTTT.

This clone was seen once. The V and J genes are TRBV19 and TRBJ2-1; D possibly corresponds to TRBD1 (6 bases). Germline V gene data show CDR1 as LNHDA and CDR2 as SQIVND (reference sequence). Trimming took 7 bases from V and 7 from J, leaving 14 bases between them. This CDR3 has 13 residues. The CDR3 protein is CASTPVRGNEQFF. DNA of the CDR3: TGTGCCAGTACTCCCGTCAGGGGTAATGAGCAGTTCTTC.

The chain is built from TRBV18 and TRBJ2-2; D is perhaps TRBD1 (6 bases). The CDR3 has 15 residues. Deletions cut 3 bases from V and 6 bases from J, with 14 bases between. The germline V gene encodes CDR1 KGHSH and CDR2 LQKENI. CDR3 in DNA: TGTGCCAGCTCACCGACCGGGACAATGGCCGGGGAGCTGTTTTTT. This gives the protein CASSPTGTMAGELFF.

This clone turned up a few times. The chain has TRBV6-5 and TRBJ1-3; 7 nucleotides align to TRBD1. The V and J ends lost 6 bases and 0 bases, in that order; junction bases with no gene match: 5. CDR3 size: 15 residues. The germline CDR1 and CDR2 sequences are MNHEY and SVGAGI. DNA of the CDR3: TGTGCCAGCAGGTCGGGACAGATCTCTGGAAACACCATATATTTT. It encodes CASRSGQISGNTIYF.

In this sample, this clone turned up once. J is TRBJ1-6 and V is TRBV28, with TRBD1 matching over 10 bases. The ends lost 2 bases at V and 11 bases at J; junction bases unmatched: 6. The CDR3 consists of 15 residues. Germline V gives CDR1 MDHEN, CDR2 SYDVKM. Here the CDR3 reads CASSLPDRGPAPLHF. The CDR3 DNA is TGTGCCAGCAGTTTACCCGACAGGGGGCCGGCACCCCTCCACTTT.

This clone was counted only a few times. The genes are TRBV2 and TRBJ1-2, with TRBD1 identical over 10 bases. CDR1 is SNHLY and CDR2 is FYNNEI in the germline V gene. The CDR3 consists of 16 residues. The trim removed 4 bases at V and 1 base at J, leaving 6 bases unmatched. CDR3 loop: CASSGPGTGVNYGYTF. Here the CDR3 DNA reads TGTGCCAGCAGTGGACCGGGGACAGGGGTTAACTATGGCTACACCTTC.

V usage is TRBV7-8 and J usage is TRBJ2-1; 8 bases line up with TRBD2. CDR1 and CDR2 from the germline V gene are SGHVS and FQNEAQ. This CDR3 has 13 amino acids. V trimming: 5 bases; J trimming: 5 bases; junction bases outside the gene matches: 2. The CDR3 loop is CASSRSGDNEQFF. The CDR3 DNA follows: TGTGCCAGCAGCCGTAGCGGGGACAATGAGCAGTTCTTC. Variable domain in full (rest from reference TRBV7-8 and TRBJ2-1): GAGVSQSPRYKVAKRGQDVALRCDPISGHVSLFWYQQALGQGPEFLTYFQNEAQLDKSGLPSDRFFAERPEGSVSTLKIQRTQQEDSAVYLCASSRSGDNEQFFGPGTRLTVL.

This clone was found many times. The chain joins TRBV5-4 to TRBJ2-3; D might be TRBD2 (6 bases). The CDR3 is made up of 14 amino acids. The V gene lost 3 bases and the J gene lost 3 bases, with 11 bases spanning the gap. Germline-derived CDR1 and CDR2 are SGHNT and YYREEE (reference sequence). CDR3 region: CASSYQGGTDTQYF. As DNA, the CDR3 is TGTGCCAGCAGCTACCAGGGAGGAACAGATACGCAGTATTTT.

Only one count was recorded for this clone. The chain links TRBV19 to TRBJ2-1; TRBD2 might be the D (6 bases). The CDR3 loop spans 16 amino acids. Germline V lookup: CDR1 LNHDA, CDR2 SQIVND (reference sequence). Trimming cost V 6 bases and J 4 bases, with 19 bases left between them. As DNA, the CDR3 is TGTGCCAGTAGGGCCTTTACCGCGGGAAGTTACAATGAGCAGTTCTTC. Translated: CASRAFTAGSYNEQFF.

The V and J genes are TRBV19 and TRBJ1-6; D is possibly TRBD1 (6 bases). Germline V gene sequence: CDR1 LNHDA, CDR2 SQIVND (reference sequence). CDR3 size: 16 residues. V gave up 7 bases and J gave up 7 bases, with 20 bases separating them. CDR3 loop: CASKGLYREGNSPLHF. CDR3 nucleotide sequence: TGTGCCAGTAAAGGCCTCTACAGGGAAGGGAATTCACCCCTCCACTTT.

In its sample, this clone was seen once. V gene TRBV19 combines with J gene TRBJ2-5; 7 nucleotides agree with TRBD1. Germline V gene data show CDR1 as LNHDA and CDR2 as SQIVND (reference sequence). Trimming removed 6 bases from V and 7 bases from J; junction bases left unmatched: 8. The CDR3 is made up of 13 amino acids. The CDR3 loop reads CASSPGTVGTQYF. CDR3 coding DNA: TGTGCCAGTAGCCCCGGGACAGTAGGGACCCAGTACTTC.

This chain connects TRBV5-4 to TRBJ1-2; TRBD1 aligns across 9 bases. Germline CDR1 and CDR2: SGHNT and YYREEE (reference sequence). The CDR3 is 14 residues long. V lost 6 bases and J lost 3; bases outside the gene matches: 6. As DNA, the CDR3 is TGTGCCAGCAATCGGGGACAGGGAGACTATGGCTACACCTTC. Translation: CASNRGQGDYGYTF. The entire variable domain, with the rest obtained from reference TRBV5-4 and TRBJ1-2, is as follows: ETGVTQSPTHLIKTRGQQVTLRCSSQSGHNTVSWYQQALGQGPQFIFQYYREEENGRGNFPPRFSGLQFPNYSSELNVNALELDDSALYLCASNRGQGDYGYTFGSGTRLTVV.

This CDR3 is CASSLGLAVYNEQFF. In nucleotides, the CDR3 is TGTGCCAGCAGCTTGGGGCTAGCGGTCTACAATGAGCAGTTCTTC. This chain links TRBV5-4 with TRBJ2-1, with 7 positions matching TRBD2. CDR1 SGHNT and CDR2 YYREEE come from the germline V gene (reference sequence). V gave up 0 bases and J gave up 3 bases; unmatched junction bases: 3. The CDR3 covers 15 residues.

This chain connects TRBV10-1 to TRBJ2-5; D unclear. V was clipped by 4 bases and J by 2 bases, with 11 bases between them. Germline-derived CDR1 and CDR2 are WNHNN and SYGVQD (reference sequence). This CDR3 comprises 14 residues. CDR3 DNA sequence: TGCGCCAGCAGTGGACCCGGGTTTCAAGAGACCCAGTACTTC. It yields the protein CASSGPGFQETQYF.

This chain connects TRBV12-3 or TRBV12-4 to TRBJ2-6; no firm D call. This CDR3 contains 13 residues. Deletions cut 7 bases from V and 1 base from J, with 5 bases between. In nucleotides, the CDR3 is TGTGCCAGCACCCTTTCTGGGGCCAACGTCCTGACTTTC. Translation: CASTLSGANVLTF.

The rearrangement joins TRBV19 to TRBJ2-1; a weak D match, TRBD1 (6 bases). This CDR3 has 17 residues. Germline CDR1 and CDR2: LNHDA and SQIVND (reference sequence). V was cut by 4 bases and J by 0 bases, with 16 bases left in between. The CDR3 DNA reads TGTGCCAGTAGTACCCGGGGACATCTAAGCTCCTACAATGAGCAGTTCTTC. It encodes CASSTRGHLSSYNEQFF. Full variable domain (rest looked up from reference TRBV19 and TRBJ2-1): DGGITQSPKYLFRKEGQNVTLSCEQNLNHDAMYWYRQDPGQGLRLIYYSQIVNDFQKGDIAEGYSVSREKKESFPLTVTSAQKNPTAFYLCASSTRGHLSSYNEQFFGPGTRLTVL.

This clone appeared a few times. The chain combines TRBV6-2 or TRBV6-3 with TRBJ2-3; unclear D gene. The CDR3 sequence is 11 residues long. Germline V gene sequence: CDR1 MNHEY, CDR2 SVGEGT. Between the trimmed V and J ends, which lost 5 bases and 6 bases, there was a span of 6 bases. The CDR3 coding sequence is TGTGCCAGCAGTCTACGGGATACGCAGTATTTT. Translation gives CASSLRDTQYF.

This chain joins TRBV5-1 and TRBJ2-5, with D tentatively TRBD1 (5 bases). The CDR3 totals 14 residues. Germline CDR1 SGHRS, CDR2 YFSETQ. Trimming cost V 6 bases and J 2 bases, with 14 bases left between them. The CDR3 here is CASNQAGQQETQYF. The DNA of the CDR3 is TGCGCCAGCAATCAGGCTGGACAACAAGAGACCCAGTACTTC.

The CDR3 DNA sequence: TGTGCCAGCAGCCCCGCCGGACTAGCGGGGGCAGGCCGGGAGCTGTTTTTT. Its translation: CASSPAGLAGAGRELFF. The chain is built from TRBV9 and TRBJ2-2; TRBD2 aligns across 13 bases. With 4 bases clipped from V and 9 bases from J, the junction kept 12 bases outside the gene matches. CDR3 length: 17 residues. The germline V gene encodes CDR1 SGDLS and CDR2 YYNGEE. The full variable domain, completed using reference TRBV9 and TRBJ2-2, is DSGVTQTPKHLITATGQRVTLRCSPRSGDLSVYWYQQSLDQGLQFLIQYYNGEERAKGNILERFSAQQFPDLHSELNLSSLELGDSALYFCASSPAGLAGAGRELFFGEGSRLTVL.

This chain links TRBV28 with TRBJ1-2; TRBD1 agrees at 7 bases. V lost 5 bases, J lost 5 bases, and 2 bases stayed unmatched. This CDR3 is 12 amino acids long. Germline V gene data show CDR1 as MDHEN and CDR2 as SYDVKM. The CDR3 DNA reads as TGTGCCAGCAGTACAGGGGAGTATGGCTACACCTTC. Translated: CASSTGEYGYTF.

The chain has TRBV3-1 (or the pseudogene TRBV3-2) and TRBJ1-6; D ambiguous. Germline V CDR1 and CDR2: LGHDT, YNNKEL (reference sequence). V lost 4 bases and J 10 bases, leaving 11 bases between the germline ends. This CDR3 is 13 amino acids long. DNA of the CDR3: TGTGCCAGCAGCCCCCCACATGGCTCACCCCTCCACTTT. Translating gives CASSPPHGSPLHF.

V is TRBV3-1 (or the pseudogene TRBV3-2) and J is TRBJ2-2, with D hard to call. Trimming cost V 4 bases and J 5 bases, with 8 bases left between them. The CDR3 is 13 residues long. The germline V gene has CDR1 LGHDT and CDR2 YNNKEL (reference sequence). The CDR3 nucleotides are TGTGCCAGCAGCCCGGCACTAACCGGGGAGCTGTTTTTT. As protein: CASSPALTGELFF.

The chain links TRBV7-9 to TRBJ1-5; D ambiguous. The germline V gene encodes CDR1 SEHNR and CDR2 FQNEAQ (reference sequence). This CDR3 comprises 14 residues. With 5 bases removed from V and 3 bases from J, the gap between germline ends came to 11 bases. CDR3 sequence reads: CASSPFGDNQPQHF. In nucleotides, the CDR3 is TGTGCCAGCAGCCCATTCGGAGACAATCAGCCCCAGCATTTT.